The 28 T cell receptor beta chains below were found in one sample sequenced in a study of blood T cell repertoires in COVID-19. The assay was immunoSEQ multiplex PCR, and TCRdb's table has in-frame clones only and misses some. This table holds some 80,000 clones, around 88% found once. Sequenced input: peripheral blood. These receptor sequences come from a woman older than 75 with active or convalescent COVID-19.

CDR3 residues: CATSRDTTAKLFF. The CDR3 nucleotides read TGTGCCACCAGCAGAGACACGACAGCAAAACTGTTTTTT. The chain uses TRBV15 and TRBJ1-4, with D maybe TRBD1 (5 bases). The CDR3 is made up of 13 amino acids. In germline, CDR1 is LNHNV, CDR2 YYDKDF (reference sequence). Trimming took off 0 bases at V and 10 bases at J, with 9 bases between the two ends.

The chain is built from TRBV6-5 and TRBJ2-7; 7 bases map to TRBD1. CDR1 is MNHEY, CDR2 SVGAGI, per germline. CDR3 length: 13 residues. Trimming cost V 6 bases and J 3 bases; bases outside gene matches: 5. The CDR3 region is CASRGYRGYEQYF. The DNA of the CDR3 is TGTGCCAGCAGGGGGTACAGGGGCTACGAGCAGTACTTC.

The chain uses TRBV2 and TRBJ2-1; TRBD2 matches 9 bases. V lost 5 bases to trimming and J lost 9 bases; unmatched junction nucleotides: 11. CDR1 and CDR2 (germline): SNHLY, FYNNEI. The CDR3 totals 15 residues. The CDR3 DNA sequence: TGTGCCAGCAGTTTCTCGGGACTAGCCATCGGTGAGCAGTTCTTC. Its translation: CASSFSGLAIGEQFF.

The V and J genes are TRBV9 and TRBJ2-2, with 7 bases fitting TRBD2. CDR1 is SGDLS, CDR2 YYNGEE, per germline. After removal of 1 base from V and 3 bases from J, the junction contained 9 bases not matched to a gene. The CDR3 consists of 17 residues. The CDR3 loop is CASSVQFAGEHTGELFF. The CDR3 nucleotides read TGTGCCAGCAGCGTACAATTTGCGGGGGAGCACACCGGGGAGCTGTTTTTT.

The V call is TRBV6-2 or TRBV6-3, the J call TRBJ2-7; no firm D call. Trimming cost V 6 bases and J 0 bases, with 21 bases left between them. CDR1 is MNHEY, CDR2 SVGEGT, per germline. The CDR3 covers 17 residues. The CDR3 bases are TGTGCCAGCAGCTCACTTACGACACGGCGTGCCTCCTACGAGCAGTACTTC. The encoded protein is CASSSLTTRRASYEQYF.

The gene calls are TRBV6-6 and TRBJ2-5; 7 bases are a match to TRBD2. Germline V CDR1 and CDR2: MNHNY, SVGAGI (reference sequence). Trimming cost V 7 bases and J 2 bases; bases outside gene matches: 4. CDR3 length equals 13 residues. The CDR3 DNA reads TGTGCCAGCACCGGGACTAATCAAGAGACCCAGTACTTC. This codes for CASTGTNQETQYF.

DNA for the CDR3: TGTGCCAGCAGGGGAGGGAACGGCCCCCAAGAGACCCAGTACTTC. The encoded protein is CASRGGNGPQETQYF. J is TRBJ2-5 and V is TRBV25-1, with TRBD2 identical over 7 bases. The CDR3 runs to 15 residues. The ends lost 6 bases at V and 1 base at J; junction bases unmatched: 8. Germline CDR1 is MGHDK and CDR2 is SYGVNS.

The chain recombines TRBV12-3 or TRBV12-4 with TRBJ1-1, with TRBD1 as a possible D gene (5 bases). V gave up 6 bases and J gave up 10 bases, with 12 bases separating them. The CDR3 sequence is 11 residues long. CDR3 DNA sequence: TGTGCCAGCAGCCAGGGAGGGGTAGCTTTCTTT. Its translation: CASSQGGVAFF.

The chain couples TRBV14 to TRBJ1-1; 8 nucleotides match TRBD1. The CDR3 is made up of 15 amino acids. Germline values: CDR1 SGHDN, CDR2 FVKESK. The J segment lost 4 bases and the V segment lost 0 bases, leaving 4 bases of the junction unmatched. CDR3 DNA: TGTGCCAGCAGCCAAGATCTTACAGGGGGCACTGAAGCTTTCTTT. This gives the protein CASSQDLTGGTEAFF.

This clone was counted only a few times. The chain uses TRBV3-1 (or the pseudogene TRBV3-2) and TRBJ2-5; the match to TRBD1 covers 10 bases. The CDR3 length is 15 residues. Germline-derived CDR1 and CDR2 are LGHDT and YNNKEL (reference sequence). V lost 6 bases and J lost 5; bases outside the gene matches: 9. DNA of the CDR3: TGTGCCAGCAGTTCGGGACAGGGGTATCGGGAGACCCAGTACTTC. Translated: CASSSGQGYRETQYF.

This chain's CDR3 is CASSYSYAGSGNTIYF. In nucleotides, the CDR3 is TGTGCCAGCAGTTACTCGTACGCAGGGTCCGGAAACACCATATATTTT. The chain couples TRBV6-5 to TRBJ1-3; TRBD1 might be the D (5 bases). V lost 0 bases and J 4 bases, leaving 13 bases between the germline ends. The CDR3 is made up of 16 amino acids. The germline V gene has CDR1 MNHEY and CDR2 SVGAGI.

V and J are TRBV7-6 and TRBJ2-3; D uncertain. Looked up from germline, CDR1 is SGHVS and CDR2 is FNYEAQ. Trimming removed 2 bases at V and 0 bases at J, with 9 bases between. This CDR3 spans 15 amino acids. The CDR3 is CASSLWLSSTDTQYF. DNA of the CDR3: TGTGCCAGCAGCTTATGGCTCTCTAGCACAGATACGCAGTATTTT.

This clone appeared once. The chain links TRBV5-5 to TRBJ2-1, with D uncertain. This CDR3 is built from 15 residues. The germline gives CDR1 SGHKS, CDR2 YYEKEE (reference sequence). Trimming shortened V by 3 bases and J by 7 bases, and 17 bases separated the two germline ends. The CDR3, as DNA: TGTGCCAGCAGCTCCAACGCGGCTGATAGTAATGAGCAGTTCTTC. Residues: CASSSNAADSNEQFF.

The chain has TRBV7-8 and TRBJ2-5; TRBD2 matches 13 bases. From germline, CDR1 is SGHVS and CDR2 FQNEAQ. V shed 5 bases, J shed 2 bases, and the junction held 11 bases outside the gene matches. There are 18 residues in the CDR3. In nucleotides, the CDR3 is TGTGCCAGCAGCCTACAGGGGGCGGGACTAGCGGGACAAGAGACCCAGTACTTC. This encodes CASSLQGAGLAGQETQYF. The entire variable domain, with the rest obtained from reference TRBV7-8 and TRBJ2-5, is as follows: GAGVSQSPRYKVAKRGQDVALRCDPISGHVSLFWYQQALGQGPEFLTYFQNEAQLDKSGLPSDRFFAERPEGSVSTLKIQRTQQEDSAVYLCASSLQGAGLAGQETQYFGPGTRLLVL.

This sequence joins TRBV6-2 or TRBV6-3 and TRBJ2-7, with TRBD1 as a possible D gene (5 bases). Per germline, CDR1 MNHEY and CDR2 SVGEGT. This CDR3 spans 14 amino acids. The V end lost 0 bases, the J end lost 2 bases, and 8 bases lay between the germline ends. CDR3 coding DNA: TGTGCCAGCAGTTACTCGGGGCTGCCCTACGAGCAGTACTTC. Residues: CASSYSGLPYEQYF.

The chain joins TRBV5-4 to TRBJ2-1, with TRBD2 matching 9 bases. Germline CDR1 SGHNT, CDR2 YYREEE (reference sequence). The CDR3 length is 14 residues. Trimming at V came to 2 bases and at J to 4 bases, leaving 1 base not matched to a gene. The CDR3 is CASSLLAGYNEQFF. CDR3 coding DNA: TGTGCCAGCAGCTTACTAGCGGGTTACAATGAGCAGTTCTTC.

The chain carries TRBV19 and TRBJ1-2; possibly TRBD1 for D (6 bases). This CDR3 is 13 amino acids long. The V and J ends lost 7 bases and 4 bases respectively, with 13 bases between them. Germline V gives CDR1 LNHDA, CDR2 SQIVND (reference sequence). The DNA for the CDR3 is TGTGCCAGTACCCTAGGCAGGGGCTATGGCTACACCTTC. Residues: CASTLGRGYGYTF.

This chain links TRBV28 with TRBJ1-5; D is unclear. This CDR3 contains 12 residues. Germline CDR1 is MDHEN and CDR2 is SYDVKM. With 6 bases removed from V and 11 bases from J, the gap between germline ends came to 14 bases. The CDR3 here is CASSPFSSAQHF. The DNA of the CDR3 is TGTGCCAGCAGCCCTTTTTCGTCCGCCCAGCATTTT.

The CDR3, as DNA: TGTGCCAGCAGCCAAGATGTCGCCACACCATATAGCAATCAGCCCCAGCATTTT. The encoded protein is CASSQDVATPYSNQPQHF. V gene TRBV4-2 combines with J gene TRBJ1-5; D is undetermined. V lost 0 bases and J lost 0, with 15 bases in between. Germline CDR1 reads LGHNA; CDR2 reads YNFKEQ. The CDR3 is 18 amino acids.

The chain links TRBV4-2 to TRBJ2-7; 10 positions match TRBD1. V trimming: 1 base; J trimming: 2 bases; junction bases outside the gene matches: 2. Germline CDR1 and CDR2: LGHNA and YNFKEQ. CDR3 size: 15 residues. The CDR3 DNA reads as TGTGCCAGCAGCCAAGCCGGGACAGGGGCCTACGAGCAGTACTTC. The encoded protein is CASSQAGTGAYEQYF.

This chain joins TRBV7-9 and TRBJ1-1; D gene uncertain. There are 13 residues in the CDR3. The V gene's germline CDR1 is SEHNR and CDR2 FQNEAQ (reference sequence). Trimming cost V 1 base and J 9 bases, with 12 bases left between them. The CDR3 DNA follows: TGTGCCAGCAGCTTAGATAATTTAACAAAAGCTTTCTTT. This translates into CASSLDNLTKAFF.

The rearrangement joins TRBV9 to TRBJ2-3; tentatively, D is TRBD2 (6 bases). The CDR3 has 16 amino acids. V was trimmed by 3 bases and J by 1 base, leaving 15 bases between them. Per the germline V gene, CDR1 is SGDLS and CDR2 is YYNGEE. The CDR3 loop reads CASSANLAARTDTQYF. In DNA form, the CDR3 reads TGTGCCAGCAGCGCCAACTTAGCGGCCCGCACAGATACGCAGTATTTT.

The chain links TRBV23-1 to TRBJ2-1; the match to TRBD2 covers 13 bases. TRBV23-1 is an ORF, with its function uncertain. V shed 2 bases and J 5 bases; nucleotides not matched to a gene: 12. This CDR3 contains 19 residues. In DNA, the CDR3 is TGCGCCAGCAGTCAAGACCCCGGACTAGCGGGAGTGTCGGACAATGAGCAGTTCTTC. Translated, it gives CASSQDPGLAGVSDNEQFF.

The chain recombines TRBV19 with TRBJ1-5; 9 bases map to TRBD1. Losses at the gene ends were 7 bases for V and 3 bases for J; bases not matched to a gene: 10. CDR3 size: 16 residues. Germline V CDR1 and CDR2: LNHDA, SQIVND (reference sequence). The CDR3 DNA reads as TGTGCCAGTATCCCCCGGACAGGGGCATTCAATCAGCCCCAGCATTTT. As protein: CASIPRTGAFNQPQHF.

This sequence joins TRBV19 and TRBJ2-1; 9 bases fit TRBD1. Germline CDR1 is LNHDA and CDR2 is SQIVND (reference sequence). J gave up 10 bases and V 6 bases, and 7 bases lay outside the gene matches. The CDR3 extends over 13 amino acids. The CDR3 region has the DNA TGTGCCAGTAGACTTGACAGGGGGTACGAGCAGTTCTTC. Its protein product is CASRLDRGYEQFF.

The genes are TRBV27 and TRBJ2-7; 10 bases align to TRBD1. CDR3 size: 15 residues. V was clipped by 5 bases and J by 6 bases; unmatched bases: 10. Germline CDR1 MNHEY, CDR2 SMNVEV (reference sequence). CDR3 bases: TGTGCCAGCAGTCCGCCGGGACAGGGGTCGGGCGAGCAGTACTTC. Amino acids: CASSPPGQGSGEQYF.

The chain recombines TRBV5-1 with TRBJ2-5; TRBD2 matches 13 bases. The CDR3 has 15 amino acids. V dropped 5 bases and J dropped 11; count of bases not matched to a gene: 12. Germline V gene sequence: CDR1 SGHRS, CDR2 YFSETQ. CDR3 residues: CASREWTTSGGPQYF. The CDR3 bases are TGCGCCAGCAGGGAGTGGACGACTAGCGGGGGGCCACAGTACTTC. The whole variable domain, remainder taken from reference TRBV5-1 and TRBJ2-5, is KAGVTQTPRYLIKTRGQQVTLSCSPISGHRSVSWYQQTPGQGLQFLFEYFSETQRNKGNFPGRFSGRQFSNSRSEMNVSTLELGDSALYLCASREWTTSGGPQYFGPGTRLLVL.

Regarding this clone: A read error may produce the germline difference seen at one junction end. This chain connects TRBV7-9 to TRBJ2-1, with 11 bases matching TRBD2. CDR1 SEHNR and CDR2 FQNEAQ come from the germline V gene (reference sequence). This CDR3 spans 15 amino acids. As DNA, the CDR3 is TGTGCCAGCAGCGTAGCGGGAGGGAGATACAATGAGCAGTTCTTC. It codes for CASSVAGGRYNEQFF.